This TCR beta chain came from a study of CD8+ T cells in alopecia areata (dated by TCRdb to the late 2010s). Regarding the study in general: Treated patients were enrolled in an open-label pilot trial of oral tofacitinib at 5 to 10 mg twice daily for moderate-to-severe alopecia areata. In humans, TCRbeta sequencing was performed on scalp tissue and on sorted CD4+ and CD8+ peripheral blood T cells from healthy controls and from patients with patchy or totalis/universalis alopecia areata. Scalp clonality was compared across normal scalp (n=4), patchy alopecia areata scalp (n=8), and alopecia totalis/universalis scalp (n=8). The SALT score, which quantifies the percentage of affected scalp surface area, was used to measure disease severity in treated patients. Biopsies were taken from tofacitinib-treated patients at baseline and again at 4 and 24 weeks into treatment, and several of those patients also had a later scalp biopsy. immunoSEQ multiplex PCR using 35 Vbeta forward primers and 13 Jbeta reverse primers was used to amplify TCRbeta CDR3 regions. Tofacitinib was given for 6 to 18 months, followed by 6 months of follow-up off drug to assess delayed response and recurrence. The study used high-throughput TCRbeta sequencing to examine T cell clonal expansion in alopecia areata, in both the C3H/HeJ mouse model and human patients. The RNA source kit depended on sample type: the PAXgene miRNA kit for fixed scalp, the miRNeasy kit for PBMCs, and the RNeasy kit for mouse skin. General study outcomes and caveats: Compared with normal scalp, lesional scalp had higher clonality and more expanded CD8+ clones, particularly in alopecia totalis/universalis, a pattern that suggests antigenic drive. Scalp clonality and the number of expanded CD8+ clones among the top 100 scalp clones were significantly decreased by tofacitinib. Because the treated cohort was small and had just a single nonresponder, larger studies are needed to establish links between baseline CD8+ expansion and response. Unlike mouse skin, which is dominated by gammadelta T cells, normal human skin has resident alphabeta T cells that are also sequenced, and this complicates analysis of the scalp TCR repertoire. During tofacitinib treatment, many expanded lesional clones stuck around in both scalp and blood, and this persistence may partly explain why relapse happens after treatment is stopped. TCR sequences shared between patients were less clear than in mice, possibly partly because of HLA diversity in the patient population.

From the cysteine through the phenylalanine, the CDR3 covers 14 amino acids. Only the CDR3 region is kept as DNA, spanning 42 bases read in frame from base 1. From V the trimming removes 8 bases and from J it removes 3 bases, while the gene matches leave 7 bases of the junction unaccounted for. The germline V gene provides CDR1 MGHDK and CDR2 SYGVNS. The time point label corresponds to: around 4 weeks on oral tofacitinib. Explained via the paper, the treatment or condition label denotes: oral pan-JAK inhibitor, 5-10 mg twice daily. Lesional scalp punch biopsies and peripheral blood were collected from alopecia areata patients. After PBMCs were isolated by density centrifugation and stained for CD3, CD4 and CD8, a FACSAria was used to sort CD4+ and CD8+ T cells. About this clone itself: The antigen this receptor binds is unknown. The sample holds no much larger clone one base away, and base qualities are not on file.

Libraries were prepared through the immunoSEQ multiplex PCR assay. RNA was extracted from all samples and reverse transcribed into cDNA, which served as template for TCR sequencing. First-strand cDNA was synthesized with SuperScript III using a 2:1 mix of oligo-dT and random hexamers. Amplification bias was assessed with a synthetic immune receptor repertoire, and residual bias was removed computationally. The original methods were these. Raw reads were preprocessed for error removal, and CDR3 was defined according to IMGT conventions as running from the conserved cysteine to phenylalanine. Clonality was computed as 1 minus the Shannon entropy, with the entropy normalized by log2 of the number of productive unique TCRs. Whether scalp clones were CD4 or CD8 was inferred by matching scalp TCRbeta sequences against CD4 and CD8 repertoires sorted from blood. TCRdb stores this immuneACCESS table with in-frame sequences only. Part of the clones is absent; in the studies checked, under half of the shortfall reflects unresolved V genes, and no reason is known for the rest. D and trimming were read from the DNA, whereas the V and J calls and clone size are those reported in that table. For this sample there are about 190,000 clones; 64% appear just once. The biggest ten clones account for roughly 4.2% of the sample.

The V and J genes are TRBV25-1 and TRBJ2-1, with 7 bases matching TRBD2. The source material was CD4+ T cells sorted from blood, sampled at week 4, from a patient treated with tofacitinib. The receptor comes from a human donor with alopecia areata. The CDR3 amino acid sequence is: CASWSGAIYNEQFF. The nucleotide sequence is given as TGTGCCAGCTGGAGCGGGGCTATCTACAATGAGCAGTTCTTC.